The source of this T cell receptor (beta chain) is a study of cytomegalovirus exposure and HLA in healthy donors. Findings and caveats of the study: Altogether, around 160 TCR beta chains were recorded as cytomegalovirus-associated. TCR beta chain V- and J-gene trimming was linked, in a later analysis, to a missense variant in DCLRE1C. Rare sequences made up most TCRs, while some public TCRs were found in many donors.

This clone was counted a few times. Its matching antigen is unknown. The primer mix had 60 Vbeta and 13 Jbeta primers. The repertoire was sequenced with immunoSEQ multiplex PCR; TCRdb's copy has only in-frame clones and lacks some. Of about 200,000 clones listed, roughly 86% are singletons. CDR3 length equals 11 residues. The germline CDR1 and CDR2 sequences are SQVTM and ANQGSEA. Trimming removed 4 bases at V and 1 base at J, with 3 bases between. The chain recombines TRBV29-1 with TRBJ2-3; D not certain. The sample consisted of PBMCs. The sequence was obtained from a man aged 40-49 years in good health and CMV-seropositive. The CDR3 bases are TGCAGCGTTGGAGGCACAGATACGCAGTATTTT. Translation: CSVGGTDTQYF.